A selection of T cell receptor beta chains follows, all from one sample in a study of tumor-infiltrating lymphocytes in primary liver carcinoma. TCRdb re-called the multiplex PCR reads through MiXCR, storing one row per CDR3 protein. Here the sample spans approximately 340,000 distinct CDR3 sequences, roughly two thirds being singletons. The sample consisted of peripheral blood. These TCRs come from a man aged 40-49 years with primary liver carcinoma and hepatitis B virus infection. Both conserved end residues are part of each CDR3.

CDR3 | J | V
CSVEDWVSVGNEETQYF | TRBJ2-5 | TRBV29-1
CASSEPGPLSYEQCF | TRBJ2-7 | TRBV6-2/TRBV6-3
CASSLSGGQIETQYF | TRBJ2-5 | TRBV7-8
CASSQDIQRDYEQYF | TRBJ2-7 | TRBV4-1
CASSLETGGYNEQFF | TRBJ2-1 | TRBV12-3/TRBV12-4
CASSQARQGAGGNEQFF | TRBJ2-1 | TRBV4-1
CASSPTGVRAFF | TRBJ1-1 | TRBV28
CACSRDGDGSAYEQYF | TRBJ2-7 | TRBV4-2
CSVLGASQVEQYF | TRBJ2-7 | TRBV29-1
CSVGLVFTNEQFF | TRBJ2-1 | TRBV29-1
CSVGLGLDRPQHF | TRBJ1-5 | TRBV29-1
CASNQDRVNSPLRF | TRBJ1-6 | TRBV6-5
CASSLATVGLETQYF | TRBJ2-5 | TRBV5-1
CASCKTGGNEKMLF | TRBJ1-4 | TRBV11-2
CASRGEGASYEQYF | TRBJ2-7 | TRBV6-6
CAISEEAYNEQFF | TRBJ2-1 | TRBV10-3
CAWRVGYENSPLHF | TRBJ1-6 | TRBV30
CATSVSPSVLYNEKFF | TRBJ2-1 | TRBV24-1
CASSQDGRSWANVLTF | TRBJ2-6 | TRBV4-2
CASSYQLNQPQHF | TRBJ1-5 | TRBV6-2/TRBV6-3
CASSRVWWISTDTQYF | TRBJ2-3 | TRBV6-1
CAGSSVAGGNYNEQFF | TRBJ2-1 | TRBV11-2
CASSFTGANTRGLFF | TRBJ2-2 | TRBV11-2
CASSQGFNGRAGGYTF | TRBJ1-2 | TRBV4-3
CAISEYLPITGIGGNQPQHF | TRBJ1-5 | TRBV10-3
CASSQGFGTCSTNEQFF | TRBJ2-1 | TRBV4-3
CASSHRAVTYEQYF | TRBJ2-7 | TRBV4-3
CPSSLTRVQVGNTIYF | TRBJ1-3 | TRBV11-2
CASSLGDSYLCEQYF | TRBJ2-7 | TRBV5-4
CASSRRASGRGEYNEQFF | TRBJ2-1 | TRBV7-2
CASSFGTSGIESEQYF | TRBJ2-7 | TRBV7-9
CASSQLSGRAVYNEQLF | TRBJ2-1 | TRBV4-2
CASSQEHNGITPYEQYF | TRBJ2-7 | TRBV4-3
CASSYSSLGPTNEKLFF | TRBJ1-4 | TRBV6-5
CASSSDMTYEQYF | TRBJ2-7 | TRBV7-9
CASSYSFSKYDEQFF | TRBJ2-1 | TRBV6-2/TRBV6-3
CASSLVPGKLYEQYF | TRBJ2-7 | TRBV11-2
CADSSGQYNEQFF | TRBJ2-1 | TRBV6-2/TRBV6-3
CASSQVRGRAPPQHF | TRBJ1-5 | TRBV23-1
CDCSLGGFSPLHF | TRBJ1-6 | TRBV12-3/TRBV12-4
CASSLVYGGETQYF | TRBJ2-5 | TRBV11-2
CASSDRGSIYEQYF | TRBJ2-7 | TRBV6-1
CASSWSQNTGELFF | TRBJ2-2 | TRBV11-2
CASSLATVGEQYF | TRBJ2-7 | TRBV7-2
CASSLGIRDTSYEQYF | TRBJ2-7 | TRBV13
CASRLNHNTGELFF | TRBJ2-2 | TRBV12-3/TRBV12-4
CASSFAAGVDTDTQYF | TRBJ2-3 | TRBV5-4
CASKRVYEQYF | TRBJ2-7 | TRBV6-5
CASSFVAGAGNEQFF | TRBJ2-1 | TRBV6-5
CIVSSGVRNTVYF | TRBJ1-3 | TRBV29-1